This T cell receptor beta chain is drawn from a study of OX40 agonist ivuxolimab in advanced cancers. As to this clone: The DNA is omitted, as the CDR3 cannot be located on it reliably, and the CDR3 follows TCRdb's listing.

The protocol was immunoSEQ multiplex PCR, while the TCRdb copy is restricted to in-frame clones and leaves out a portion. This sample has 45,000 or so clones, with 88% found just once. The sequenced sample was CD4+ or CD8+ T cells sorted from blood, obtained in a trial of the OX40 agonist ivuxolimab. The TCR sequence derives from an adult with an advanced solid tumor such as melanoma, head and neck, liver or kidney cancer.

The CDR3 region is CASILEAQETQYF. The chain links TRBV2 to TRBJ2-5. The germline gives CDR1 SNHLY, CDR2 FYNNEI. The CDR3 numbers 13 amino acids, ends counted.